This T cell receptor (beta chain) stems from a study of shared clonotypes between healthy human individuals (TCRdb year 2020). Looking at the study overall: A few men and two women, aged 18 to 49 years, made up the cohort. Blood TCR repertoires of about five healthy adults were deeply sequenced to estimate repertoire size and the extent of clonotype sharing between individuals. Libraries were prepared and TCR repertoires were sequenced by different laboratories using diverse techniques, in order to increase sequencing depth and limit assay-specific biases. Per donor, three plates each were used for CD4 naive and CD4 memory, two for CD8 naive, and one for CD8 memory. Each donor's leukapheresis produced roughly between about 0.85 and 10 billion PBMCs.

TCR CDR3 regions were amplified from genomic DNA by multiplex PCR using the deep immunoSEQ assay. Extracted genomic DNA from each cell subset was spread evenly across all wells of several immunoSEQ 96-well plates, with each plate serving as a replicate. Each replicate PCR for sorted subsets received about 180 ng genomic DNA, equal to about 30,000 T cell genomes. Purified libraries were measured with a Qubit 3.0 fluorometer, size-checked on a Bioanalyzer 2100, and measured again with the KAPA Library Quantification kit. Every immunoSEQ 96-well plate was sequenced on a dedicated single-read 150-cycle Illumina NextSeq 550 flow cell. The paper's processing steps were these. Because the immunoSEQ output held only junctional sequences and lacked quality scores, the filtering could not match the filtering applied to full-length reads. To assign V/J genes and CDR3, sequences were annotated using PyIR, a Python wrapper for IgBLAST v1.9, with IMGT germline references. Reads were removed for weak V/J assignments (E-value above 1e-6), missing CDR3, stop codons, out-of-frame junctions, or ambiguous translated residues. A V3J clonotype was defined by an identical inferred V gene, J gene, and CDR3 amino acid sequence. Percentage overlap between repertoires was calculated by dividing the number of shared unique clonotypes by the size of the smaller repertoire. RTK rarefaction, the Chao1 estimator, and Recon v2.1 estimates of unobserved clonotypes were used to assess repertoire richness. For all TCRbeta clonotypes obtained by the gDNA method from four donors, generation probabilities were computed with OLGA. This is the immuneACCESS table as TCRdb keeps it, with only in-frame sequences that have V and J called. A part of the clones is gone; compared with another copy, unresolved V genes explain less than half, and the rest is unexplained. From that table come the V and J calls and clone size; the DNA was used to work out D and trimming. This sample gives about 2.1 million clones in total; roughly 93% of them show up just once. The ten most abundant clones make up around 1.7% of the sample.

As to this clone: Its antigen is currently not known. Per-base qualities were not stored, and no clone one base away is much larger.

Germline trimming amounts to 2 bases on V and 1 base on J, with 1 as the count of junction bases outside the gene matches. For CDR1 and CDR2, the germline V gene (reference sequence) lists MNHEY and SMNVEV. The CDR3, from cysteine to phenylalanine, totals 15 residues. The kept DNA is CDR3 alone, 45 bases in frame from the first base. For the CD8 naive samples, CD45RO-negative cells were positively selected for CCR7, yielding a CD45RA+CCR7+ population from which TemRA cells were excluded. Donors were healthy HIV-negative adults with no recently reported acute infections or vaccinations. Only Caucasian adults living in Nashville, Tennessee, USA were represented among the donors. After blood collection by leukapheresis, PBMCs were isolated using Ficoll-Histopaque density gradient centrifugation and then cryopreserved in the vapor phase of liquid nitrogen. Analytical flow cytometry was used to check the purity and quantity of each magnetically sorted T cell population. Genomic DNA was isolated from each sorted fraction and quantified by UV absorbance on a Nanodrop 2000c.

Overall study results and their limits: Higher generation probabilities were observed for clonotypes shared by all four sorted-subset donors than for non-shared clonotypes. Sampling was limited to blood, and TCR repertoires in tissue likely differ from TCR repertoires in blood. Pairwise subsampling indicated that sequencing depth was expected to affect the degree of clonotype sharing among donors. Larger estimated clonotype richness was generally found for naive subsets than for memory subsets. Incomplete sequencing was indicated by rarefaction of sorted-subset datasets, despite the large sequencing depth. The genetic and exposure-history diversity represented was limited by the small number of donors. When a handful of donors were compared, the shared fraction of clonotypes was roughly 5% for naive CD4, around 3.6% for naive CD8, 2% to 2.5% for memory CD4, and around 0.37% for memory CD8.

Sequenced input: naive CD8+ T cells from PBMCs. The cell subset or site tag for this specimen amounts to: CD45RA+CCR7+. Here the chain combines TRBV27 and TRBJ2-2; 7 junctional bases match TRBD2. The origin of this receptor is a man younger than 35 in good health. Some clones in this sample may be carry-over from other donors' samples. The bases are TGTGCCAGCAGTTTACTAGCGGTGAACACCGGGGAGCTGTTTTTT. Translated, it gives CASSLLAVNTGELFF.